These 21 T cell receptor beta chains were sequenced from one sample in a study of cytomegalovirus exposure and HLA in healthy donors. In the PCR, 60 Vbeta and 13 Jbeta primers were used. This table comes from immunoSEQ multiplex PCR, and its TCRdb copy is limited to in-frame clones, with some not included. The repertoire includes 130,000 or so clones, approximately 82% of them detected once, and approximately 1.9% sits in the top ten. Sequenced: PBMCs. Every receptor here comes from a woman in her thirties or forties in good health and CMV-seronegative.

The chain is built from TRBV18 and TRBJ2-7, with D perhaps TRBD1 (5 bases). Germline values: CDR1 KGHSH, CDR2 LQKENI. There are 13 residues in the CDR3. V lost 4 bases and J lost 6, with 13 bases in between. This CDR3 is CASSLGQQGEQYF. The CDR3 nucleotides are TGTGCCAGCTCACTAGGGCAGCAGGGCGAGCAGTACTTC.

The rearrangement uses TRBV27 and TRBJ1-2; 7 bases align to TRBD1. CDR3 length equals 16 residues. Germline loops: CDR1 MNHEY, CDR2 SMNVEV (reference sequence). The V and J ends lost 5 bases and 4 bases, in that order; junction bases with no gene match: 13. For the CDR3, the DNA is TGTGCCAGCAGTGCCCAACAGATAACAGGGGTCTATGGCTACACCTTC. Residues: CASSAQQITGVYGYTF.

This chain joins TRBV15 and TRBJ2-7; D ambiguous. CDR3 length equals 15 residues. Germline loops: CDR1 LNHNV, CDR2 YYDKDF (reference sequence). V lost 0 bases, J lost 0 bases, and 9 bases lay in between. The DNA of the CDR3 is TGTGCCACCAGCAGAGATCGTGTAGCCTCCTACGAGCAGTACTTC. Translation: CATSRDRVASYEQYF.

The CDR3 region is CASSLSGRVLQETQYF. CDR3 in DNA: TGTGCCAGCAGCTTAAGCGGGAGAGTCTTACAAGAGACCCAGTACTTC. The chain joins TRBV7-3 to TRBJ2-5, with 7 bases identical to TRBD2. The V segment lost 1 base and the J segment 2 bases; nucleotides outside the gene matches: 7. Germline V gene sequence: CDR1 SGHTA, CDR2 FQGTGA. The CDR3 length is 16 residues.

This clone was picked up a small number of times. The V gene is TRBV7-2, the J gene TRBJ2-5; 8 bases fit TRBD2. The DNA end favors TRBJ2-7, so the J call may be wrong. Germline CDR1 and CDR2: SGHTA and FQGNSA. The CDR3 has 13 amino acids. The CDR3 nucleotides read TGTGCCAGCAGCTTCGGGACTAGTGTCGAGCAGTACTTC. Residues: CASSFGTSVEQYF.

The genes are TRBV27 and TRBJ1-5, with TRBD1 matching 7 bases. The CDR3 covers 15 residues. Per germline, CDR1 MNHEY and CDR2 SMNVEV (reference sequence). Trimming at V came to 5 bases and at J to 3 bases, leaving 7 bases not matched to a gene. The CDR3, as DNA: TGTGCCAGCAGTCCTAGGACAGGTCCCAATCAGCCCCAGCATTTT. Amino acid sequence: CASSPRTGPNQPQHF.

The chain couples TRBV28 to TRBJ1-4; no reliable D call. Germline V CDR1 and CDR2: MDHEN, SYDVKM. Trimming cost V 4 bases and J 2 bases, with 11 bases left between them. The CDR3 is made up of 15 amino acids. CDR3 sequence (DNA): TGTGCCAGCAGTTCCGGGGATAGCACTAATGAAAAACTGTTTTTT. Its translation: CASSSGDSTNEKLFF.

The chain is built from TRBV28 and TRBJ2-7; a weak D match, TRBD1 (6 bases). Germline V CDR1 and CDR2: MDHEN, SYDVKM. Trimming removed 2 bases from V and 3 bases from J, with 20 bases in between. The CDR3 runs 17 residues. CDR3 protein: CASSLPLPPTGFYEQYF. DNA for the CDR3: TGTGCCAGCAGTTTACCCCTACCACCCACAGGGTTCTACGAGCAGTACTTC.

The genes are TRBV5-4 and TRBJ2-1; 9 nucleotides align to TRBD2. CDR3 length: 16 amino acids. Looked up from germline, CDR1 is SGHNT and CDR2 is YYREEE (reference sequence). V lost 0 bases to trimming and J lost 2 bases; unmatched junction nucleotides: 3. Here the CDR3 reads CASSLGVAGAYNEQFF. CDR3 nucleotide sequence: TGTGCCAGCAGCTTGGGGGTAGCGGGGGCCTACAATGAGCAGTTCTTC.

V and J are TRBV7-9 and TRBJ1-5, with a tentative D call TRBD1 (6 bases). Deletions cut 5 bases from V and 5 bases from J, with 13 bases between. Germline loops: CDR1 SEHNR, CDR2 FQNEAQ (reference sequence). This CDR3 has 14 residues. CDR3 loop: CASSRNRDDQPQHF. As DNA, the CDR3 is TGTGCCAGCAGCCGTAACAGGGACGATCAGCCCCAGCATTTT.

This clone was found once. The rearrangement links TRBV27 to TRBJ2-1; TRBD2 matches 10 bases. Per the germline V gene, CDR1 is MNHEY and CDR2 is SMNVEV (reference sequence). V was pared by 7 bases and J by 8 bases, with 8 bases of the junction left unmatched. The CDR3 sequence is 14 residues long. The CDR3 loop is CASIQREGSDEQFF. Written as DNA, the CDR3 is TGTGCCAGCATTCAGCGGGAGGGGTCGGATGAGCAGTTCTTC.

In nucleotides, the CDR3 is TGTGCCAGCAGACCCCCACTAGCGGGCCGCACAGATACGCAGTATTTT. Its protein is CASRPPLAGRTDTQYF. V is TRBV9 and J is TRBJ2-3; 9 bases are shared with TRBD2. CDR1 and CDR2 (germline): SGDLS, YYNGEE. The CDR3 sequence is 16 residues long. After removal of 5 bases from V and 1 base from J, the junction contained 8 bases not matched to a gene.

V and J are TRBV6-1 and TRBJ1-4, with a weak D call TRBD1 (6 bases). This CDR3 has 15 amino acids. The germline V gene encodes CDR1 MNHNS and CDR2 SASEGT. V gave up 4 bases and J gave up 0 bases, with 9 bases separating them. CDR3 loop: CASSGGGPTNEKLFF. In DNA, the CDR3 is TGTGCCAGCAGTGGGGGGGGGCCAACTAATGAAAAACTGTTTTTT.

The chain uses TRBV5-1 and TRBJ2-5; D gene uncertain. The CDR3 runs to 16 residues. Looked up from germline, CDR1 is SGHRS and CDR2 is YFSETQ. Deletions cut 0 bases from V and 5 bases from J, with 17 bases between. The CDR3 DNA is TGCGCCAGCAGCTTGGGGATAGCAACTTATATGGAGACCCAGTACTTC. Protein product: CASSLGIATYMETQYF. Complete variable domain (other parts from reference TRBV5-1 and TRBJ2-5): KAGVTQTPRYLIKTRGQQVTLSCSPISGHRSVSWYQQTPGQGLQFLFEYFSETQRNKGNFPGRFSGRQFSNSRSEMNVSTLELGDSALYLCASSLGIATYMETQYFGPGTRLLVL.

Note on this clone: At the DNA level, this CDR3 is encoded by other sequences in the same sample as well. The chain has TRBV4-2 and TRBJ2-7, with D perhaps matching TRBD1 (5 bases). The germline V and J ends were trimmed by 1 base and 0 bases, with 7 bases remaining between them. This CDR3 has 14 amino acids. CDR1 is LGHNA, CDR2 YNFKEQ, per germline. This chain's CDR3 is CASSQGTSSYEQYF. The DNA for the CDR3 is TGTGCCAGCAGCCAAGGGACATCCTCCTACGAGCAGTACTTC.

The chain links TRBV27 to TRBJ2-2; tentatively, D is TRBD1 (5 bases). There are 16 residues in the CDR3. The V gene lost 5 bases and the J gene lost 0 bases, with 13 bases spanning the gap. Germline V gene lookup returns CDR1 MNHEY and CDR2 SMNVEV (reference sequence). For the CDR3, the DNA is TGTGCCAGCAGTGACCCTGGGGCCCCGAACACCGGGGAGCTGTTTTTT. Translated: CASSDPGAPNTGELFF.

This sequence joins TRBV10-3 and TRBJ2-3, with D tentatively TRBD1 (5 bases). The V and J ends lost 0 bases and 2 bases respectively, with 12 bases between them. Germline V lookup: CDR1 ENHRY, CDR2 SYGVKD. The CDR3 totals 16 residues. The CDR3 DNA follows: TGTGCCATCAGTGAGTCAGGAGACAGAGCCACAGATACGCAGTATTTT. It encodes CAISESGDRATDTQYF.

The chain uses TRBV7-8 and TRBJ2-1; a possible D gene is TRBD1 (5 bases). The CDR3 spans 16 residues. Germline lookup yields CDR1 SGHVS and CDR2 FQNEAQ. V lost 5 bases, J lost 7 bases, and 21 bases lay in between. The CDR3 protein is CASSNRLGVHGNEQFF. Here the CDR3 DNA reads TGTGCCAGCAGCAACCGGCTAGGGGTGCATGGGAATGAGCAGTTCTTC.

The genes are TRBV19 and TRBJ2-2; TRBD1 agrees at 7 bases. The V gene end was trimmed by 3 bases and the J gene end by 3 bases; junction bases not matched to a gene: 4. The CDR3 has 15 residues. CDR1 and CDR2 from the germline V gene are LNHDA and SQIVND (reference sequence). The CDR3 region has the DNA TGTGCCAGTAGTATCCCGGGACAGTACACCGGGGAGCTGTTTTTT. This sequence encodes CASSIPGQYTGELFF.

The chain couples TRBV9 to TRBJ2-3; 7 nucleotides match TRBD2. The CDR3 is 15 amino acids. After removal of 0 bases from V and 3 bases from J, the junction contained 4 bases not matched to a gene. The germline gives CDR1 SGDLS, CDR2 YYNGEE. The CDR3 sequence: CASSVELGGTDTQYF. Written as DNA, the CDR3 is TGTGCCAGCAGCGTAGAACTCGGGGGGACAGATACGCAGTATTTT.

This chain links TRBV29-1 with TRBJ1-1, with no clear D. Germline V gene data show CDR1 as SQVTM and CDR2 as ANQGSEA. The CDR3 has 12 residues. V was clipped by 5 bases and J by 0 bases, with 7 bases between them. This chain's CDR3 is CSVFRMNTEAFF. CDR3 DNA sequence: TGCAGCGTTTTCAGGATGAACACTGAAGCTTTCTTT.